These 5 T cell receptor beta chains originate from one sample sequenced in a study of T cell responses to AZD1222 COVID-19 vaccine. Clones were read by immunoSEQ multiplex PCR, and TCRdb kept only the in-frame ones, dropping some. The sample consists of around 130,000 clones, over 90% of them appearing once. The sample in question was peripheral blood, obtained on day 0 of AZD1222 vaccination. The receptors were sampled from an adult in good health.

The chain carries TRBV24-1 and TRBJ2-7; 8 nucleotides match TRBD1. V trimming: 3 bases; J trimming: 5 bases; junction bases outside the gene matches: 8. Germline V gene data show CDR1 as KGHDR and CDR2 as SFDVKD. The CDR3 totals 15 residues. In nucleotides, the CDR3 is TGTGCCACCAGTGATCCATGGACAGGGAACCACGAGCAGTACTTC. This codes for CATSDPWTGNHEQYF.

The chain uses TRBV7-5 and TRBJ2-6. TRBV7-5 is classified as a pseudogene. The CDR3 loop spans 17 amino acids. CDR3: CVRSLDPGTSGANVLTF. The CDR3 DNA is TGTGTCAGAAGCTTAGATCCGGGGACCTCTGGGGCCAACGTCCTGACTTTC.

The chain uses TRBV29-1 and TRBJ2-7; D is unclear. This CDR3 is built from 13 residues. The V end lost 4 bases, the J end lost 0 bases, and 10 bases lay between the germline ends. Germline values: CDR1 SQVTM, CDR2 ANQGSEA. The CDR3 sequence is CSVGSPISYEQYF. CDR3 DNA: TGCAGCGTTGGCAGCCCAATCTCCTACGAGCAGTACTTC.

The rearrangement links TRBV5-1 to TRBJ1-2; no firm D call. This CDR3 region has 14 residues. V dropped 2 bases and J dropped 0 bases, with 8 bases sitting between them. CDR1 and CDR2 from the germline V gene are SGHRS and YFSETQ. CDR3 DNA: TGCGCCAGCAGCTTACGGGCAGCTAACTATGGCTACACCTTC. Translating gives CASSLRAANYGYTF. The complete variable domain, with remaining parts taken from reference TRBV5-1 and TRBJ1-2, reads KAGVTQTPRYLIKTRGQQVTLSCSPISGHRSVSWYQQTPGQGLQFLFEYFSETQRNKGNFPGRFSGRQFSNSRSEMNVSTLELGDSALYLCASSLRAANYGYTFGSGTRLTVV.

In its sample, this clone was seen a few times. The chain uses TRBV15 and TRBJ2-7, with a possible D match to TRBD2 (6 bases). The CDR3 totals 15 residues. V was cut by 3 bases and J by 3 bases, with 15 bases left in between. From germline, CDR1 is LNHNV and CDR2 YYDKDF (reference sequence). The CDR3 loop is CATSSRDLARYEQYF. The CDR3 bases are TGTGCCACCAGCAGCCGGGACTTGGCCCGCTACGAGCAGTACTTC.